This T cell receptor (beta chain) was recovered during a study of cytomegalovirus exposure and HLA in healthy donors. J gave up 8 bases and V 1 base, and 6 bases lay outside the gene matches. This CDR3 region has 15 residues. Germline V lookup: CDR1 MGHRA, CDR2 YSYEKL. Sequenced by immunoSEQ multiplex PCR; TCRdb stores in-frame clones only, minus some. The sample has hundreds of thousands of clones; around nine tenths are singletons. This sequence joins TRBV4-1 and TRBJ2-1, with 9 bases matching TRBD2. Specimen: PBMCs. The source of this sequence is a woman younger than 35 in good health and CMV-seropositive. This chain's CDR3 is CASSQGGGRVYEQFF. The CDR3 DNA reads TGCGCCAGCAGCCAAGGGGGCGGGAGGGTGTATGAGCAGTTCTTC.